This TCR beta chain was found in a study of immune cell composition in non-small cell lung cancer. Germline V gene lookup returns CDR1 SGHDN and CDR2 FVKESK. V shed 4 bases, J shed 6 bases, and the junction held 3 bases outside the gene matches. This CDR3 has 13 residues. The repertoire was sequenced with immunoSEQ multiplex PCR; TCRdb's copy has only in-frame clones and lacks some. The sample has under 20,000 clones; over 65% are singletons. In this sample, this clone is medium-sized. Normal lung was sampled as far from the tumour as possible, at least 3 cm. DNA was extracted from unsorted cell suspensions stored frozen. The sample was also linked to a second study, of CD4 T cells in lung cancer.

The receptor's source is a human donor with non-small cell lung cancer. Sample: non-adjacent lung tissue. The genes are TRBV14 and TRBJ1-2, with TRBD1 matching 9 bases. Here the CDR3 DNA reads TGTGCCAGCAGCCGGACAGGGGAACATGGCTACACCTTC. Translating it yields CASSRTGEHGYTF.